Below are 3 T cell receptor beta chains sequenced from a single sample in a study of Ad26.COV2.S vaccination and SARS-CoV-2 variants. Generated by immunoSEQ multiplex PCR, the TCRdb table keeps only in-frame clones and is missing some. The data contain about 350,000 clones, roughly nine tenths of them singletons. Sequencing used peripheral blood, obtained after recovery from COVID-19. These receptors were obtained from a human donor who had recovered from COVID-19.

The rearrangement links TRBV19 to TRBJ2-1, with 10 bases identical to TRBD2. CDR1 and CDR2 (germline): LNHDA, SQIVND (reference sequence). J was trimmed by 6 bases and V by 2 bases; bases with no gene match: 4. The CDR3 is 15 amino acids. The DNA for the CDR3 is TGTGCCAGTAGTATAATAAGCGGGGGGGCCAATGAGCAGTTCTTC. It codes for CASSIISGGANEQFF.

The chain joins TRBV11-2 to TRBJ2-6; D is uncertain. The germline V and J ends were trimmed by 1 base and 0 bases, with 13 bases remaining between them. The CDR3 length is 18 residues. Germline CDR1 and CDR2: SGHAT and FQNNGV. In DNA form, the CDR3 reads TGTGCCAGCAGCTTAGGTACTAAAACCCTCTCTGGGGCCAACGTCCTGACTTTC. Protein product: CASSLGTKTLSGANVLTF. Drawing the rest from reference TRBV11-2 and TRBJ2-6, the complete variable domain is EAGVAQSPRYKIIEKRQSVAFWCNPISGHATLYWYQQILGQGPKLLIQFQNNGVVDDSQLPKDRFSAERLKGVDSTLKIQPAKLEDSAVYLCASSLGTKTLSGANVLTFGAGSRLTVL.

The chain recombines TRBV6-6 with TRBJ2-4; TRBD2 matches 11 bases. The CDR3 is made up of 16 amino acids. V lost 7 bases to trimming and J lost 7 bases; unmatched junction nucleotides: 12. The V gene's germline CDR1 is MNHNY and CDR2 SVGAGI (reference sequence). DNA of the CDR3: TGTGCCAGCACCATAAACTTAGCGGGGGGGCGGAACATTCAGTACTTC. This sequence encodes CASTINLAGGRNIQYF.